This entry lists 8 T cell receptor beta chains sequenced from one sample in a study of blood T cell repertoires in COVID-19. Only in-frame clones appear in the TCRdb table, and some are missing; sequencing was by immunoSEQ multiplex PCR. The data contain around 140,000 clones, over 75% of them singletons. The sequenced material came from peripheral blood. These receptors were obtained from a woman aged 45-65 years with acute or convalescent COVID-19.

The chain recombines TRBV29-1 with TRBJ1-2; D possibly corresponds to TRBD1 (6 bases). CDR1 SQVTM and CDR2 ANQGSEA come from the germline V gene. Trimming shortened V by 7 bases and J by 8 bases, and 23 bases separated the two germline ends. The CDR3 loop spans 14 amino acids. CDR3 in DNA: TGCAGCGGAGGGACACCATCCGAACTCCACGGCTACACCTTC. Protein: CSGGTPSELHGYTF.

The chain carries TRBV7-9 and TRBJ2-5; 8 positions match TRBD1. CDR3 length: 16 amino acids. The ends lost 5 bases at V and 0 bases at J; junction bases unmatched: 8. Per the germline V gene, CDR1 is SEHNR and CDR2 is FQNEAQ (reference sequence). The CDR3 sequence: CASSLHQGAYQETQYF. The DNA of the CDR3 is TGTGCCAGCAGCCTACACCAGGGGGCCTACCAAGAGACCCAGTACTTC.

J is TRBJ2-1 and V is TRBV30, with D possibly matching TRBD1 (6 bases). The V gene's germline CDR1 is GTSNPN and CDR2 SVGIG (reference sequence). The CDR3 consists of 14 residues. Deletions cut 0 bases from V and 4 bases from J, with 10 bases between. As DNA, the CDR3 is TGTGCCTGGAGTGTCCCGGGACAATACAATGAGCAGTTCTTC. This gives the protein CAWSVPGQYNEQFF.

The chain recombines TRBV6-5 with TRBJ1-2, with D perhaps TRBD1 (6 bases). Germline V gives CDR1 MNHEY, CDR2 SVGAGI. This CDR3 has 15 amino acids. Deletions cut 7 bases from V and 1 base from J, with 16 bases between. The CDR3 protein is CASTPTGTFNYGYTF. CDR3 sequence (DNA): TGTGCCAGCACCCCGACAGGAACCTTTAACTATGGCTACACCTTC.

The V gene is TRBV14, the J gene TRBJ2-7; D is unresolved. The CDR3 is 11 amino acids. The V gene lost 3 bases and the J gene lost 7 bases, with 7 bases spanning the gap. Germline loops: CDR1 SGHDN, CDR2 FVKESK. The CDR3 loop is CASSQFREQYF. The CDR3 DNA reads TGTGCCAGCAGCCAGTTCCGGGAGCAGTACTTC.

This clone was seen once. The chain joins TRBV5-1 to TRBJ2-1; tentative D call: TRBD2 (5 bases). CDR3 length: 14 amino acids. V shed 3 bases and J shed 8 bases, with 15 bases lying between them. Germline assignment: CDR1 SGHRS and CDR2 YFSETQ. The CDR3 nucleotides are TGCGCCAGCAGCTCTATGCCAGGAGGCGATGAGCAGTTCTTC. This translates into CASSSMPGGDEQFF.

This clone occurred once. This chain joins TRBV19 and TRBJ1-4; D not certain. This CDR3 spans 13 amino acids. The ends were cut back, 6 bases at V and 5 bases at J, with 10 bases in the middle. Germline CDR1 LNHDA, CDR2 SQIVND (reference sequence). The CDR3 DNA reads as TGTGCCAGTAGAGAGGGCCTCAATGAAAAACTGTTTTTT. Translating it yields CASREGLNEKLFF.

J is TRBJ1-1 and V is TRBV24-1; 7 bases align to TRBD1. Germline CDR1 reads KGHDR; CDR2 reads SFDVKD. V shed 2 bases, J shed 1 base, and the junction held 9 bases outside the gene matches. The CDR3 spans 17 residues. The CDR3 sequence: CATSDSTGQVGNTEAFF. As DNA, the CDR3 is TGTGCCACCAGTGATTCGACAGGGCAAGTCGGGAACACTGAAGCTTTCTTT.